Listed below are T cell receptor beta chains from one sample, sequenced in a study of human T cells and chemical hapten exposure. A single record per CDR3 protein comes from TCRdb applying MiXCR to the RACE reads. The sample includes around 350,000 distinct CDR3 sequences, around 5.5% of them seen just once. This sample comprised whole blood, obtained in connection with sensitization to the hapten diphenylcyclopropenone (DPC). These receptors came from a woman younger than 35 with alopecia areata. Some clones in this sample may be carry-over from other donors' samples. CDR3s include the opening cysteine and the closing phenylalanine or tryptophan. D genes are given only for firm matches. Clone size, where shown, is once, few, many, or a class for clones that have expanded.

>many|TRBJ2-3|NA|TRBV5-1
TGCGCCAGCAGCCCCGGGAGCCCAGATACGCAGTATTTT
CASSPGSPDTQYF
>NA|TRBJ2-2|NA|TRBV25-1
TGTGCCAGCAGTGACAGGGCCGACACCGGGGAGCTGTTTTTT
CASSDRADTGELFF
>few|TRBJ2-1|TRBD2|TRBV4-1
TGCGCCAGCAGCCAAGGGGGGGGTCCCTACAATGAGCAGTTCTTC
CASSQGGGPYNEQFF
>many|TRBJ2-3|NA|TRBV28
TGTGCCAGCAGTGGCGCCAGGAGCTTCGGCACAGATACGCAGTATTTT
CASSGARSFGTDTQYF
>NA|TRBJ2-3|NA|TRBV11-3
TGTGCCAGCAGCCCCGGGACCAGTGCAGATACGCAGTATTTT
CASSPGTSADTQYF
>many|TRBJ1-2|TRBD1|TRBV2
TGTGCCAGCAGTCCTTCCGGGACAGCCTATGGCTACACCTTC
CASSPSGTAYGYTF
>few|TRBJ1-2|TRBD1|TRBV7-8
TGTGCCAGCAGTTATTTGGGCGCCGGGACAGAGTTAAATGGCTACACCTTC
CASSYLGAGTELNGYTF
>many|TRBJ2-7|NA|TRBV3-1
TGTGCCAGCAGCCAAGATCCAGAGGGGACGAAGTACTTC
CASSQDPEGTKYF
>few|TRBJ2-3|NA|TRBV4-2
TGTGCCAGCAGCCAAGTTGGGGTAGGGGAAGATACGCAGTATTTT
CASSQVGVGEDTQYF
>many|TRBJ2-7|NA|TRBV28
TGTGCCAGCAGTTTTGAGGGGGCCTACGAGCAGTACTTC
CASSFEGAYEQYF
>few|TRBJ2-2|TRBD1|TRBV6-5
TGTGCCAGCAAACTAAGGGCAGGGACAGGGAACACCGGGGAGCTGTTTTTT
CASKLRAGTGNTGELFF
>many|TRBJ1-1|TRBD1|TRBV25-1
TGTGCCAGCAGCGCGACAGGGTTCGGCACTGAAGCTTTCTTT
CASSATGFGTEAFF
>many|TRBJ1-1|NA|TRBV12-3/TRBV12-4
TGTGCCAGCAGCTTAAGCACTGAAGCTTTCTTT
CASSLSTEAFF
>many|TRBJ2-3|NA|TRBV6-1
TGTGCCAGCAGTGAAGCAGCTGACGGCACAGATACGCAGTATTTT
CASSEAADGTDTQYF
>few|TRBJ2-1|TRBD2|TRBV10-3
TGTGCCGCCAACCGAGCGGGGGGGGTAGATGAGCAGTTCTTC
CAANRAGGVDEQFF
>NA|TRBJ2-7|NA|TRBV7-9
TGTGCCAGCAGCTTAGCGTCCGGGCACATCTACGAGCAGTACTTC
CASSLASGHIYEQYF
>many|TRBJ1-5|TRBD1|TRBV2
TGTGCCAGCAGTGGAGGCGGACAGGGGGGCGGCGGCAATCAGCCCCAGCATTTT
CASSGGGQGGGGNQPQHF
>many|TRBJ1-4|NA|TRBV23-1
TGCGCCAGCAGCACCGCCATTTCCTACGAAAAACTGTTTTTT
CASSTAISYEKLFF
>few|TRBJ2-1|NA|TRBV20-1
TGCAGTGCCGCAGGGTCTAGCTCCTACAATGAGCAGTTCTTC
CSAAGSSSYNEQFF
>few|TRBJ2-7|NA|TRBV10-3
TGTGCCATCAGTGACACCGGGGCGTTGAACGAGCAGTACTTC
CAISDTGALNEQYF
>many|TRBJ2-7|NA|TRBV7-2
TGTGCCAGCAGCTTAGGGGCGACGGCCTCCTACGAGCAGTACTTC
CASSLGATASYEQYF
>many|TRBJ2-7|TRBD1|TRBV20-1
TGCAGTGCAGACAGACAGGGGGCAATCTACGAGCAGTACTTC
CSADRQGAIYEQYF
>many|TRBJ1-1|NA|TRBV4-1
TGCGCCAGCAGCCCCTCGAGAGGCAGGGACCTAAATGAAGCTTTCTTT
CASSPSRGRDLNEAFF
>NA|TRBJ2-7|NA|TRBV5-1
TGCGCCAGCAGCTTGCTGAGGGGTACCTACGAGCAGTACTTC
CASSLLRGTYEQYF
>NA|TRBJ1-1|TRBD1|TRBV2
TGTGCCAGCAGTGACAGGGGGGTTGCGACTGAAGCTTTCTTT
CASSDRGVATEAFF
>few|TRBJ2-3|NA|TRBV5-1
TGCGCCAGCTACCAAACCGAGAAAGATACGCAGTATTTT
CASYQTEKDTQYF
>NA|TRBJ1-2|NA|TRBV29-1
TGCAGCGTTGAAGATCCTCAGCGGGGCTACACCTTC
CSVEDPQRGYTF
>few|TRBJ2-2|TRBD1|TRBV14
TGTGCCAGCAGCACACAGGGGGCTGACGGGGAGCTGTTTTTT
CASSTQGADGELFF
>NA|TRBJ2-1|NA|TRBV19
TGTGCCAGTAGCGGACTCCTCCCCCTCGGGGGTGAGCAGTTCTTC
CASSGLLPLGGEQFF
>NA|TRBJ2-3|TRBD2|TRBV9
TGTGCCAGCAGCGTAGCTTTGCGGGGGGGCACAGATACGCAGTATTTT
CASSVALRGGTDTQYF
>few|TRBJ2-1|NA|TRBV4-1
TGCGCCAGCAGCCAAGAGGGGGGTAGCGGTAATGAGCAGTTCTTC
CASSQEGGSGNEQFF
>NA|TRBJ1-1|NA|TRBV5-6
TGTGCCAGCAGCTTGGGTCCCCGGGCAGGAAACACTGAAGCTTTCTTT
CASSLGPRAGNTEAFF
>few|TRBJ1-6|TRBD1|TRBV12-3/TRBV12-4
TGTGCCAGCAGTGCCGGACAGGCCTATAATTCACCCCTCCACTTT
CASSAGQAYNSPLHF
>few|TRBJ2-5|NA|TRBV6-2/TRBV6-3
TGTGCCAGCAGCCAGGCCGGGTGGGAGACCCAGTACTTC
CASSQAGWETQYF
>few|TRBJ1-3|NA|TRBV12-5
TGTGCTAGTGGTTTGGTACCGAACCTTGGAAACACCATATATTTT
CASGLVPNLGNTIYF
>NA|TRBJ1-1|NA|TRBV15
TGTGCCACCAGCAGGGACTCAAGGGACACTGAAGCTTTCTTT
CATSRDSRDTEAFF
>NA|TRBJ2-3|TRBD1|TRBV7-2
TGTGCCAGCAGCTTACTACTCCCCGGGACAGGGGCAGCAGATACGCAGTATTTT
CASSLLLPGTGAADTQYF
>few|TRBJ1-5|NA|TRBV20-1
TGCAGTGCTAGAGTACTTTCGGGAGGCGAGGGCAATCAGCCCCAGCATTTT
CSARVLSGGEGNQPQHF
>few|TRBJ1-2|NA|TRBV20-1
TGCAGTGCTAGTCCCAAGAGGAGCTACACCTTC
CSASPKRSYTF
>NA|TRBJ1-4|NA|TRBV12-3/TRBV12-4
TGTGCCAGCAGTTCCCCGGGACGGACCTTTTCGAATGAAAAACTGTTTTTT
CASSSPGRTFSNEKLFF